This T cell receptor beta chain was sequenced for a study of blood T cell repertoires in COVID-19. Overall study: The United States, Italy and Spain supplied acute and convalescent COVID-19 samples. In each case, the material was cDNA or gDNA derived from T cells, B-cell-depleted T cells, or PBMCs.

Original processing notes: Estimation of nucleated cell counts relied on the amplification of reference gene primers. Only in-frame clones appear in the TCRdb table, and some are missing; sequencing was by immunoSEQ multiplex PCR. V and J calls and clone size are copied from that table; D and trimming were computed from the DNA. The sample lists 95,000 to 150,000 clones; about four fifths were seen once. V lost 3 bases and J 3 bases, leaving 12 bases between the germline ends. In germline, CDR1 is SGHRS, CDR2 YFSETQ. The CDR3 runs to 15 residues. Sequencing input: peripheral blood. The receptor's source is a woman aged 70-85 years with acute or convalescent COVID-19. This chain links TRBV5-1 with TRBJ1-4, with D uncertain. The CDR3 protein is CASSSRGGSNEKLFF. DNA of the CDR3: TGCGCCAGCAGCTCCCGAGGAGGGTCTAATGAAAAACTGTTTTTT.